Listed here are 29 T cell receptor beta chains from one sample, sequenced in a study of shared clonotypes between healthy human individuals. Libraries were prepared by immunoSEQ multiplex PCR; TCRdb keeps only in-frame clonotypes and omits some of them. This repertoire shows 950,000 to 1,100,000 clones, roughly 80% found once; its top ten account for roughly 1.4%. The specimen sequenced was memory CD4+ T cells sorted from blood. Subset of the sample: CD45RA-negative fraction. The receptors stem from a man younger than 30 in good health.

The rearrangement joins TRBV14 to TRBJ2-1; 9 positions match TRBD2. V trimming: 0 bases; J trimming: 8 bases; junction bases outside the gene matches: 5. The germline CDR1 and CDR2 sequences are SGHDN and FVKESK. The CDR3 is made up of 15 amino acids. The CDR3 region is CASSQEAGGFYEQFF. For the CDR3, the DNA is TGTGCCAGCAGCCAAGAAGCGGGAGGATTCTATGAGCAGTTCTTC.

The count of this clone is one. The genes are TRBV19 and TRBJ2-2; D call uncertain. Per germline, CDR1 LNHDA and CDR2 SQIVND (reference sequence). The CDR3 consists of 14 residues. Between the trimmed V and J ends, which lost 2 bases and 3 bases, there was a span of 7 bases. CDR3 protein: CASSIRAHTGELFF. The CDR3 DNA sequence: TGTGCCAGTAGTATAAGGGCCCACACCGGGGAGCTGTTTTTT.

The chain couples TRBV19 to TRBJ2-2; D is ambiguous. V lost 6 bases, J lost 0 bases, and 11 bases lay in between. CDR3 length equals 15 residues. Germline CDR1 is LNHDA and CDR2 is SQIVND (reference sequence). The CDR3 spells CASRQQISNTGELFF. The CDR3 bases are TGTGCCAGTAGGCAGCAAATTTCGAACACCGGGGAGCTGTTTTTT. Full variable domain (outside the CDR3, taken from reference TRBV19 and TRBJ2-2): DGGITQSPKYLFRKEGQNVTLSCEQNLNHDAMYWYRQDPGQGLRLIYYSQIVNDFQKGDIAEGYSVSREKKESFPLTVTSAQKNPTAFYLCASRQQISNTGELFFGEGSRLTVL.

On this clone itself: The same CDR3 arises from other DNA sequences in this sample as well. The V gene is TRBV4-3, the J gene TRBJ1-1; D gene uncertain. Germline V gene data show CDR1 as LGHNA and CDR2 as YSLEER. Between the trimmed V and J ends, which lost 0 bases and 5 bases, there was a span of 13 bases. The CDR3 consists of 15 residues. This CDR3 reads CASSQDRGGNTEAFF. The DNA for the CDR3 is TGCGCCAGCAGCCAAGATCGGGGTGGGAATACTGAAGCTTTCTTT.

The rearrangement joins TRBV6-1 to TRBJ2-3; D uncertain. The germline V gene has CDR1 MNHNS and CDR2 SASEGT. V lost 6 bases, J lost 0 bases, and 10 bases lay in between. This CDR3 region has 14 residues. The CDR3 loop reads CASRAEPSTDTQYF. In DNA form, the CDR3 reads TGTGCCAGCAGGGCAGAACCTAGCACAGATACGCAGTATTTT.

Comments on this clone: Sequence at one end of the junction differs from germline and may be a read error. V usage is TRBV6-6 and J usage is TRBJ1-1; D is unclear. The CDR3 covers 12 residues. Looked up from germline, CDR1 is MNHNY and CDR2 is SVGAGI (reference sequence). CDR3 bases: TGTGCCAGCAGACCGGGCCCCACTGAAACTTTCTTT. The encoded protein is CASRPGPTETFF.

This chain connects TRBV7-9 to TRBJ2-5; the D is unclear. The CDR3 is 15 amino acids. Per germline, CDR1 SEHNR and CDR2 FQNEAQ (reference sequence). V was shortened by 3 bases and J by 1 base, with 12 bases between the two germline ends. CDR3 coding DNA: TGTGCCAGCAGCTTGGTAAGGGCGTCCCAAGAGACCCAGTACTTC. Protein: CASSLVRASQETQYF.

The J gene is TRBJ2-2, the V gene TRBV7-2; D gene unclear. The CDR3 extends over 15 amino acids. V gave up 2 bases and J gave up 3 bases, with 10 bases separating them. Germline CDR1 reads SGHTA; CDR2 reads FQGNSA. This CDR3 reads CASSLRAADTGELFF. The CDR3 coding sequence is TGTGCCAGCAGCTTAAGGGCAGCTGACACCGGGGAGCTGTTTTTT.

This clone was counted at least ten times. Here the CDR3 reads CAWSAGRLQETQYF. The CDR3, as DNA: TGTGCCTGGAGTGCCGGGAGACTACAAGAGACCCAGTACTTC. This chain connects TRBV30 to TRBJ2-5, with D tentatively TRBD2 (6 bases). The V gene lost 1 base and the J gene lost 2 bases, with 11 bases spanning the gap. The CDR3 is made up of 14 amino acids. Germline CDR1 reads GTSNPN; CDR2 reads SVGIG (reference sequence). Complete variable domain (other parts from reference TRBV30 and TRBJ2-5): SQTIHQWPATLVQPVGSPLSLECTVEGTSNPNLYWYRQAAGRGLQLLFYSVGIGQISSEVPQNLSASRPQDRQFILSSKKLLLSDSGFYLCAWSAGRLQETQYFGPGTRLLVL.

This clone showed up many times. The CDR3 loop reads CAISEVGAVQYF. CDR3 bases: TGTGCCATCAGTGAGGTCGGCGCGGTCCAGTATTTT. The chain links TRBV10-3 to TRBJ2-3, with D unclear. Germline-derived CDR1 and CDR2 are ENHRY and SYGVKD. This CDR3 region has 12 residues. The V end lost 2 bases, the J end lost 12 bases, and 12 bases lay between the germline ends.

This clone was seen only a few times. Other DNA sequences of this sample code for an identical CDR3. The rearrangement links TRBV6-6 to TRBJ1-5; D perhaps matches TRBD1 (5 bases). The CDR3 has 12 residues. V gave up 6 bases and J gave up 5 bases, with 8 bases separating them. Germline V CDR1 and CDR2: MNHNY, SVGAGI (reference sequence). The CDR3 region has the DNA TGTGCCAGCAGGACGGGGGATCAGCCCCAGCATTTT. This gives the protein CASRTGDQPQHF.

The chain has TRBV5-6 and TRBJ2-1; D possibly corresponds to TRBD2 (6 bases). This CDR3 is 16 amino acids long. The germline CDR1 and CDR2 sequences are SGHDT and YYEEEE. V dropped 0 bases and J dropped 0 bases, with 10 bases sitting between them. CDR3 in amino acids: CASSLELGSSYNEQFF. Written as DNA, the CDR3 is TGTGCCAGCAGCTTGGAACTCGGGAGCTCCTACAATGAGCAGTTCTTC.

This chain joins TRBV2 and TRBJ1-2, with 7 bases lining up with TRBD1. The CDR3 extends over 14 amino acids. CDR1 is SNHLY, CDR2 FYNNEI, per germline. Unmatched junction bases numbered 3, after V lost 1 base and J lost 4 bases. The chain's CDR3 is CASSEERQGYGYTF. CDR3 DNA sequence: TGTGCCAGCAGTGAAGAACGACAGGGCTATGGCTACACCTTC.

This chain joins TRBV9 and TRBJ2-5, with TRBD1 matching over 9 bases. The V and J ends lost 0 bases and 5 bases, in that order; junction bases with no gene match: 8. The CDR3 length is 16 residues. CDR1 and CDR2 (germline): SGDLS, YYNGEE. CDR3 region: CASSVALGTGQETQYF. Here the CDR3 DNA reads TGTGCCAGCAGCGTAGCCCTTGGGACAGGGCAGGAGACCCAGTACTTC.

The rearrangement joins TRBV28 to TRBJ2-6; D not resolved. V lost 5 bases and J 0 bases, leaving 8 bases between the germline ends. This CDR3 region has 15 residues. Germline assignment: CDR1 MDHEN and CDR2 SYDVKM. The CDR3 here is CASSKTRSGANVLTF. CDR3 sequence (DNA): TGTGCCAGCAGTAAGACCCGCTCTGGGGCCAACGTCCTGACTTTC.

This chain uses TRBV28 with TRBJ1-1, with D maybe TRBD1 (5 bases). This CDR3 is built from 15 residues. Per germline, CDR1 MDHEN and CDR2 SYDVKM. V gave up 5 bases and J gave up 6 bases, with 19 bases separating them. For the CDR3, the DNA is TGTGCCAGCAGTCCCCGAGGGGCAAATAGAGCTGAAGCTTTCTTT. Translation: CASSPRGANRAEAFF.

The gene calls are TRBV5-4 and TRBJ2-7; D remains unclear. CDR3 length equals 14 residues. Germline assignment: CDR1 SGHNT and CDR2 YYREEE (reference sequence). V was cut by 0 bases and J by 2 bases, with 9 bases left in between. CDR3 nucleotides: TGTGCCAGCAGCTTGGCGTCCGGACCCTACGAGCAGTACTTC. Translating gives CASSLASGPYEQYF.

The chain couples TRBV19 to TRBJ2-1; D perhaps matches TRBD1 (5 bases). V dropped 5 bases and J dropped 8 bases, with 19 bases sitting between them. CDR1 is LNHDA and CDR2 is SQIVND in the germline V gene (reference sequence). CDR3 length equals 15 residues. The CDR3 DNA is TGTGCCAGTAGTTCGTCCGGTGGGGCGGTGGATGAGCAGTTCTTC. It codes for CASSSSGGAVDEQFF.

V usage is TRBV29-1 and J usage is TRBJ1-2, with TRBD1 as a possible D gene (5 bases). V was shortened by 4 bases and J by 4 bases, with 10 bases between the two germline ends. In germline, CDR1 is SQVTM, CDR2 ANQGSEA. The CDR3 loop spans 12 amino acids. CDR3 amino acids: CSVVQGSYGYTF. The CDR3 nucleotides read TGCAGCGTTGTCCAGGGAAGCTATGGCTACACCTTC.

This clone was seen more than once but under ten times. The chain employs TRBV7-9 and TRBJ1-2; maybe TRBD1 (5 bases). V lost 5 bases to trimming and J lost 7 bases, with 17 bases between them. Germline assignment: CDR1 SEHNR and CDR2 FQNEAQ (reference sequence). The CDR3 extends over 14 amino acids. The CDR3 reads CASSGMAPTAGYTF. In nucleotides, the CDR3 is TGTGCCAGCAGCGGCATGGCACCGACAGCTGGCTACACCTTC.

V usage is TRBV4-1 and J usage is TRBJ2-3; no clear D gene. Germline loops: CDR1 MGHRA, CDR2 YSYEKL. Deletions cut 5 bases from V and 3 bases from J, with 9 bases between. The CDR3 has 13 amino acids. The CDR3 DNA is TGCGCCAGCAGCTCGACCGGGACAGATACGCAGTATTTT. This sequence encodes CASSSTGTDTQYF.

The rearrangement uses TRBV11-3 and TRBJ2-7; perhaps TRBD1 as D (5 bases). From germline, CDR1 is SGHNT and CDR2 YENEEA. The CDR3 covers 13 residues. V was shortened by 0 bases and J by 4 bases, with 7 bases between the two germline ends. In DNA form, the CDR3 reads TGTGCCAGCAGCTTAGACGACAGATACGAGCAGTACTTC. It is translated as CASSLDDRYEQYF.

This chain joins TRBV5-5 and TRBJ1-5; 10 bases fit TRBD1. V lost 4 bases to trimming and J lost 9 bases; unmatched junction nucleotides: 10. CDR3 size: 15 residues. Germline lookup yields CDR1 SGHKS and CDR2 YYEKEE (reference sequence). CDR3 amino acids: CASSLGQGGRGPQHF. CDR3 sequence (DNA): TGTGCCAGCAGCCTAGGACAGGGGGGTAGAGGGCCCCAGCATTTT.

The gene calls are TRBV5-5 and TRBJ2-7; the D gene could be TRBD1 or TRBD2 (5 bases each). In germline, CDR1 is SGHKS, CDR2 YYEKEE (reference sequence). Trimming took off 3 bases at V and 6 bases at J, with 22 bases between the two ends. The CDR3 is 16 residues long. As DNA, the CDR3 is TGTGCCAGCAGCTGGGGCAGGATGGACTGGGAGCGCGAGCAGTACTTC. Its translation is CASSWGRMDWEREQYF.

The chain has TRBV19 and TRBJ2-3; possibly TRBD2 for D (7 bases). The CDR3 is 13 amino acids. The V gene lost 2 bases and the J gene lost 8 bases, with 11 bases spanning the gap. Germline CDR1 reads LNHDA; CDR2 reads SQIVND (reference sequence). The CDR3 loop is CASSINREGTQYF. The DNA for the CDR3 is TGTGCCAGTAGTATAAACAGGGAGGGTACGCAGTATTTT.

V is TRBV7-3 and J is TRBJ2-7; D not resolved. The germline V gene encodes CDR1 SGHTA and CDR2 FQGTGA. Trimming cost V 0 bases and J 6 bases, with 9 bases left between them. The CDR3 sequence is 13 residues long. The CDR3 DNA follows: TGTGCCAGCAGCTTAACACCGTACTTCGAGCAGTACTTC. Translated: CASSLTPYFEQYF.

The rearrangement uses TRBV9 and TRBJ1-6, with 9 bases lining up with TRBD1. The CDR3 has 17 residues. V trimming: 3 bases; J trimming: 9 bases; junction bases outside the gene matches: 13. The germline CDR1 and CDR2 sequences are SGDLS and YYNGEE. The DNA of the CDR3 is TGTGCCAGCAGCGCAGATATACCGGGACAGGGTAGTTCACCCCTCCACTTT. It translates to CASSADIPGQGSSPLHF.

This chain links TRBV15 with TRBJ1-5; weak D call: TRBD1 (5 bases). The CDR3 runs to 14 residues. V dropped 5 bases and J dropped 6 bases, with 14 bases sitting between them. Germline V gene data show CDR1 as LNHNV and CDR2 as YYDKDF (reference sequence). Written as DNA, the CDR3 is TGTGCCACCAGCGACATTGAGGGGTTTCAGCCCCAGCATTTT. Residues: CATSDIEGFQPQHF.

The chain carries TRBV19 and TRBJ1-1; tentative D call: TRBD1 (5 bases). Deletions cut 3 bases from V and 7 bases from J, with 12 bases between. The germline CDR1 and CDR2 sequences are LNHDA and SQIVND (reference sequence). The CDR3 loop spans 13 amino acids. CDR3 residues: CASSISGTFEAFF. Written as DNA, the CDR3 is TGTGCCAGTAGTATTTCAGGGACCTTTGAAGCTTTCTTT.